The sequence of this T cell receptor (beta chain) was determined in a study of breast tumors, draining lymph nodes, adjacent tissues. Samples came from axillary lymph nodes draining the breast cancer. In the case of this clonotype: The antigen is unknown. Lacking the conserved final phenylalanine or tryptophan, this CDR3 likely reflects a read error.

Germline values: CDR1 SQVTM, CDR2 ANQGSEA. This CDR3 contains 12 residues. V was trimmed by 4 bases and J by 4 bases, leaving 10 bases between them. TCRdb analysed the multiplex PCR reads with MiXCR anew, one entry per CDR3 protein. The data show tens of thousands of distinct CDR3 sequences, more than 25% seen once. Study-wide findings and caveats: Tumor T cell lymph node origin was a supported hypothesis, not proven. Compared with lymph nodes, tumors were less diverse; compared with nontumor tissue, more. Compared with basal-like, luminal-like tumors shared significantly more repertoire with nontumor tissue.

Input material: axillary lymph node tissue. The sequence came from a female donor with breast cancer. Some clones in this sample may be carry-over from other donors' samples. The chain has TRBV29-1 and TRBJ1-2; D perhaps matches TRBD1 (6 bases). The CDR3 sequence is CSVGGQTYGYTL. The DNA of the CDR3 is TGCAGCGTTGGCGGACAGACCTATGGCTACACCCTC.